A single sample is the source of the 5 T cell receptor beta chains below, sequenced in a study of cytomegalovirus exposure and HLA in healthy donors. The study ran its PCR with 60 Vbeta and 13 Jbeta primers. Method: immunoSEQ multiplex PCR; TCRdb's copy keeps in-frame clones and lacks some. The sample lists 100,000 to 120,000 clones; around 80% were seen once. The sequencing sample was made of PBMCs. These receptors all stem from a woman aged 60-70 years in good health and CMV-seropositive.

CDR3 nucleotides: TGTGCCGCGTATGTCCCCACTAACTATGGCTACACCTTC. Translating gives CAAYVPTNYGYTF. The gene calls are TRBV30 and TRBJ1-2, with D uncertain. V dropped 8 bases and J dropped 0 bases, with 13 bases sitting between them. Germline V gene data show CDR1 as GTSNPN and CDR2 as SVGIG (reference sequence). The CDR3 is made up of 13 amino acids. Filled out from reference TRBV30 and TRBJ1-2, the complete variable domain reads SQTIHQWPATLVQPVGSPLSLECTVEGTSNPNLYWYRQAAGRGLQLLFYSVGIGQISSEVPQNLSASRPQDRQFILSSKKLLLSDSGFYLCAAYVPTNYGYTFGSGTRLTVV.

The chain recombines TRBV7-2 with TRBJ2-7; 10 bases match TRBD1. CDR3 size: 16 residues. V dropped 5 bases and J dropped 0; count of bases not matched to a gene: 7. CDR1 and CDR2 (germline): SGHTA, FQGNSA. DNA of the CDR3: TGTGCCAGCAGCCGACAGGGGGCCCTTAACTCCTACGAGCAGTACTTC. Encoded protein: CASSRQGALNSYEQYF.

In nucleotides, the CDR3 is TGTGCCAGCCAAGGGACAGAGAACACTGAAGCTTTCTTT. Its translation: CASQGTENTEAFF. This chain joins TRBV18 and TRBJ1-1; the match to TRBD1 covers 7 bases. The V gene's germline CDR1 is KGHSH and CDR2 LQKENI. V lost 8 bases to trimming and J lost 1 base; unmatched junction nucleotides: 4. The CDR3 runs to 13 residues.

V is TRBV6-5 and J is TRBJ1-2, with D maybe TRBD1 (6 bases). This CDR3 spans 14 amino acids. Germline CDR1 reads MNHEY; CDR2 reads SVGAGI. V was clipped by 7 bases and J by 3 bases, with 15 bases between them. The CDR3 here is CASTSRAGDYGYTF. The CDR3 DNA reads TGTGCCAGCACTTCAAGGGCAGGGGACTATGGCTACACCTTC.

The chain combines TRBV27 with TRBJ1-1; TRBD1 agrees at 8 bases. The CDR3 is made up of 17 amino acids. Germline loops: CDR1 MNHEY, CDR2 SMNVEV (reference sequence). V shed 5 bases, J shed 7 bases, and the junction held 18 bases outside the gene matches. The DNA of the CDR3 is TGTGCCAGCAGTATAAGACAGGGGCCCCTTTCCCCCTATGAAGCTTTCTTT. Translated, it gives CASSIRQGPLSPYEAFF.